The 2 T cell receptor beta chains listed next were all sequenced from one sample in a study of T cell responses to AZD1222 COVID-19 vaccine. Here immunoSEQ multiplex PCR was the method, and the copy in TCRdb shows in-frame clones only, minus some. The data hold roughly 97,000 clones, with around nine tenths observed a single time. Sample: peripheral blood, taken on day 0 of AZD1222 vaccination. These receptors all come from an adult in good health.

There are a few counts of this clone. This chain uses TRBV5-3 with TRBJ1-2; D gene ambiguous. TRBV5-3 falls under the ORF class, with uncertain function. CDR3 length equals 17 residues. Trimming pared 0 bases from V and 3 bases from J, leaving 18 bases between. CDR3 sequence (DNA): TGTGCCAGAAGCTTGGGCCAACGGGATTGCCACTACTATGGCTACACCTTC. The encoded protein is CARSLGQRDCHYYGYTF.

This chain connects TRBV9 to TRBJ1-2; no clear D. This CDR3 has 10 amino acids. The V gene's germline CDR1 is SGDLS and CDR2 YYNGEE. Trimming stripped 1 base from V and 12 bases from J, with 7 bases between. The CDR3 coding sequence is TGTGCCAGCAGCGTACCCCCCCACACCTTC. This translates into CASSVPPHTF.